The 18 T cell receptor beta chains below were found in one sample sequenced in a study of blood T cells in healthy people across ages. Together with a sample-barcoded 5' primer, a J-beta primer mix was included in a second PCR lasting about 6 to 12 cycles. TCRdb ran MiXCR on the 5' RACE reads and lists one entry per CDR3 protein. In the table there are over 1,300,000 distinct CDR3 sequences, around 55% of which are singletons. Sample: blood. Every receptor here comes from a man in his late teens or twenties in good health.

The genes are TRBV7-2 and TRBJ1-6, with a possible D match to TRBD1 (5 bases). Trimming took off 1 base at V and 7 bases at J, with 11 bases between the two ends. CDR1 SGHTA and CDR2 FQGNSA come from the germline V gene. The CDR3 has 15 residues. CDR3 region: CASSLGPGPNSPLHF. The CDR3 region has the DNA TGTGCCAGCAGCTTAGGGCCAGGGCCCAATTCACCCCTCCACTTT.

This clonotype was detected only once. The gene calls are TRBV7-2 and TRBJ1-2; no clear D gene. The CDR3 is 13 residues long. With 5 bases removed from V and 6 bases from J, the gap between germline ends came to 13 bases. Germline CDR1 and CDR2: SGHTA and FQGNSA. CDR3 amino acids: CASSPDGVDGYTF. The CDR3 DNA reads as TGTGCCAGCAGCCCGGACGGGGTGGATGGCTACACCTTC.

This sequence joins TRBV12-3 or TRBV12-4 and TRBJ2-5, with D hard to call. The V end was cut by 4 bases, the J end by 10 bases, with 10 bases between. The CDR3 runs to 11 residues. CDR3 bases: TGTGCCAGCAGTTCCTCGGTGGGCCAGTACTTC. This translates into CASSSSVGQYF.

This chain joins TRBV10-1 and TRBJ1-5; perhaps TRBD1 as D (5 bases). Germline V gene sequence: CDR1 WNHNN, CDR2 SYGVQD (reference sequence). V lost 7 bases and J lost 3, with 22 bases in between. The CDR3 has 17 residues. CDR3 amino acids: CASTSVWQGRFNQPQHF. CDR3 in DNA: TGCGCCAGCACCTCGGTATGGCAGGGCAGGTTCAATCAGCCCCAGCATTTT.

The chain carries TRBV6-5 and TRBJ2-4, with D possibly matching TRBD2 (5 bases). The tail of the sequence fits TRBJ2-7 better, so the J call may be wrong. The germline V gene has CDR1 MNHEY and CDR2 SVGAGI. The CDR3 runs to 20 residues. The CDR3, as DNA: TGTGCCAGCAGTTACGTTCGGGGTCAGAGCTGGGAAGGGTTAGCCTACGAGCAGTACTTC. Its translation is CASSYVRGQSWEGLAYEQYF.

The CDR3 DNA reads TGTGCCAGCAGTCCAGAGGGCGGGGTCGGAGGCGGCTACACCTTC. Protein: CASSPEGGVGGGYTF. The chain recombines TRBV12-3 or TRBV12-4 with TRBJ1-2; unclear D gene. The CDR3 consists of 15 residues. V was shortened by 5 bases and J by 8 bases, with 21 bases between the two germline ends.

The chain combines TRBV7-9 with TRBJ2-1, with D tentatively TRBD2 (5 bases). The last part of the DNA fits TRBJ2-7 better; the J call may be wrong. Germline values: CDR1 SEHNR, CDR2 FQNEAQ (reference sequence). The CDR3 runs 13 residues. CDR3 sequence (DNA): TGTGCCAGCAGCTTAGCCCCACTAGTGGAGCAGTACTTC. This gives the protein CASSLAPLVEQYF.

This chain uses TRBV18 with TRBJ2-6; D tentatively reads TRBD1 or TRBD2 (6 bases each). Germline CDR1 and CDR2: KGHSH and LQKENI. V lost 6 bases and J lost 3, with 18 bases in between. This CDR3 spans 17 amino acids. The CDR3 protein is CASSGGSGTSGANVLTF. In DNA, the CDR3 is TGTGCCAGCTCCGGGGGCTCAGGGACGAGTGGGGCCAACGTCCTGACTTTC.

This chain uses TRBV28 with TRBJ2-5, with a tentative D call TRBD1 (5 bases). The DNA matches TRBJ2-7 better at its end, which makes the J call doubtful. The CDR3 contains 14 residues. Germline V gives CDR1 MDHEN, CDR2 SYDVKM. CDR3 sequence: CASSLSQTAYEQYF. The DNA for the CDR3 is TGTGCCAGCAGTTTATCCCAGACAGCCTACGAGCAGTACTTC.

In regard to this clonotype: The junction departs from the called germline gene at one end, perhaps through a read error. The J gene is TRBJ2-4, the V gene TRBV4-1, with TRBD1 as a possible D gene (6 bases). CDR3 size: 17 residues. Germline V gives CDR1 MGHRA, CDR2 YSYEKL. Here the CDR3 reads CAGSQAEDSLDKNIQYF. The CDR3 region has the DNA TGCGCCGGCAGCCAAGCAGAGGACAGTCTAGACAAAAACATTCAGTACTTC.

The CDR3 region is CASSHQRGGSRSFF. CDR3 sequence (DNA): TGTGCCAGCAGCCATCAGCGGGGGGGTTCCAGATCTTTCTTT. V is TRBV3-1 and J is TRBJ1-1, with D possibly TRBD1 on 5 matching bases. With 3 bases removed from V and 12 bases from J, the gap between germline ends came to 20 bases. CDR1 and CDR2 (germline): LGHDT, YNNKEL (reference sequence). The CDR3 length is 14 residues.

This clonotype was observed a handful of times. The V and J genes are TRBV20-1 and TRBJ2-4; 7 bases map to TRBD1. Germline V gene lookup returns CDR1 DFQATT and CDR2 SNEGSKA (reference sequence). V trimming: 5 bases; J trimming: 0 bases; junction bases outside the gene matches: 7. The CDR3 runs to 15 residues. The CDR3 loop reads CSAVQGKLAKNIQYF. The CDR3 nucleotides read TGCAGTGCTGTACAGGGGAAACTAGCCAAAAACATTCAGTACTTC.

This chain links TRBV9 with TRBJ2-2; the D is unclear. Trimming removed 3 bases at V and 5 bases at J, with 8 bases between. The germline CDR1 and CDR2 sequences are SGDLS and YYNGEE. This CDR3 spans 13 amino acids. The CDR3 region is CASSADATGELFF. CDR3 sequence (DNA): TGTGCCAGCAGCGCGGACGCGACCGGGGAGCTGTTTTTT.

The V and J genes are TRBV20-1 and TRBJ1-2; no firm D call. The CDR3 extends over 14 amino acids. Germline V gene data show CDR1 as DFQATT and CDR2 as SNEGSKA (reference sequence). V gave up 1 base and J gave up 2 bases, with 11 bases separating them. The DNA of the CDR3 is TGCAGTGCTAGAGGGTTTGGTAGCAACTATGGCTACACCTTC. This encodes CSARGFGSNYGYTF.

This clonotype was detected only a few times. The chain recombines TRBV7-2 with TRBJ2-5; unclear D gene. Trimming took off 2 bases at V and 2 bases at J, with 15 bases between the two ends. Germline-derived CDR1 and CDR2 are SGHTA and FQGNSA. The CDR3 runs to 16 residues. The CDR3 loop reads CASSLNPPLGQETQYF. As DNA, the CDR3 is TGTGCCAGCAGCTTAAATCCTCCCCTGGGACAAGAGACCCAGTACTTC.

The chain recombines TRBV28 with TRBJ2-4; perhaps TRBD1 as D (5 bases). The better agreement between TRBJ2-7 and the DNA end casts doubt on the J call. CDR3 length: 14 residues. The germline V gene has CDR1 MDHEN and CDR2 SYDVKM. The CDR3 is CASSTSNSGIEQYF. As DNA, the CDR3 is TGTGCCAGCAGTACCTCGAACTCAGGGATCGAGCAGTACTTC.

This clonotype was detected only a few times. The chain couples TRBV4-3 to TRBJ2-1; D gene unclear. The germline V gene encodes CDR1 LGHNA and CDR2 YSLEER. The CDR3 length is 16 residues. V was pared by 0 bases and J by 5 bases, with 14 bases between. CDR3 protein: CASSQDGIALNNEQFF. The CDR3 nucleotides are TGCGCCAGCAGCCAAGATGGTATAGCTCTGAACAATGAGCAGTTCTTC.

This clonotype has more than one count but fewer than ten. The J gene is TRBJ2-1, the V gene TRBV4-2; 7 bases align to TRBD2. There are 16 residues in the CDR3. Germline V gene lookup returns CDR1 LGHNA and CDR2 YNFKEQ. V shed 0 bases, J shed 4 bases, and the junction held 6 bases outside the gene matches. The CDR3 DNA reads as TGTGCCAGCAGCCAAGATTTGCTAGCGGTATACAATGAGCAGTTCTTC. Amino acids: CASSQDLLAVYNEQFF.